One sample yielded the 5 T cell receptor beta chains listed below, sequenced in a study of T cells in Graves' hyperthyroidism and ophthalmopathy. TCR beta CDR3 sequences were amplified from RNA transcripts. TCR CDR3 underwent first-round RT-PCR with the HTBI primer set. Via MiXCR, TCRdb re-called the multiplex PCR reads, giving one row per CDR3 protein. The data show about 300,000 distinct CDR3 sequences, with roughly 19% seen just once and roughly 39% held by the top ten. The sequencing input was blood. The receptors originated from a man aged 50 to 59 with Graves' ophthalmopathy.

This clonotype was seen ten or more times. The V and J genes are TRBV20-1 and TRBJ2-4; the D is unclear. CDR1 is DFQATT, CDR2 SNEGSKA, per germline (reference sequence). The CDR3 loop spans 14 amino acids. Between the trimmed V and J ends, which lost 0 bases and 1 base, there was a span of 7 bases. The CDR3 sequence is CSARDPDAKNIQYF. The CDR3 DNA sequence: TGCAGTGCTAGAGACCCCGACGCCAAAAACATTCAGTACTTC.

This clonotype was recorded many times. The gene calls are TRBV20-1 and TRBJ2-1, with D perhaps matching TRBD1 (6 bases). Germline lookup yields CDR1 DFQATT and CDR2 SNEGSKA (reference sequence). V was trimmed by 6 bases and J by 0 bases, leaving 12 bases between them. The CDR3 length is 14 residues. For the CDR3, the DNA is TGCAGTGCCCCCAGGGGCCACTCCTACAATGAGCAGTTCTTC. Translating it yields CSAPRGHSYNEQFF.

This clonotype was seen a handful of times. CDR3 loop: CASSGENVNNEQFF. CDR3 DNA: TGTGCCAGCAGTGGCGAGAACGTCAACAATGAGCAGTTCTTC. The chain recombines TRBV6-1 with TRBJ2-1; the D is unclear. This CDR3 has 14 residues. Per the germline V gene, CDR1 is MNHNS and CDR2 is SASEGT. Between the trimmed V and J ends, which lost 4 bases and 5 bases, there was a span of 12 bases.

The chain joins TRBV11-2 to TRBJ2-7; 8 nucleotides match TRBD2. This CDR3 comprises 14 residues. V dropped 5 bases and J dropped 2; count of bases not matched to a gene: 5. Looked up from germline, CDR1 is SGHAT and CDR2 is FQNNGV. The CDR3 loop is CASSQSSGPYEQYF. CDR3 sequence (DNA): TGTGCCAGCAGCCAGTCTAGCGGGCCCTACGAGCAGTACTTC.

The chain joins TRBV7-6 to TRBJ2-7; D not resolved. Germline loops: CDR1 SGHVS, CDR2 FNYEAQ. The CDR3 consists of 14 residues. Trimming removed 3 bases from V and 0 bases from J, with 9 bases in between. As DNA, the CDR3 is TGTGCCAGCAGCTTGAGGCGGAGCTCCTACGAGCAGTACTTC. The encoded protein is CASSLRRSSYEQYF.